This TCR beta chain was obtained from a study of blood T cells in healthy people across ages. In its sample, this clonotype was seen a few times. Its matching antigen is unknown. It was approximately 10 milliliters of peripheral blood that were drawn from each donor. General study findings and limits: Getting older went along with TCR beta diversity per million T cells dropping roughly linearly.

Next came a second PCR, run for about 7 to 12 cycles, which used a sample-barcoded 5' primer along with a J-beta primer mix. Through a template-switch adaptor with 12 random nucleotides, each cDNA molecule received a tag. TCRdb recomputed calls from the 5' RACE reads with MiXCR, one row per CDR3 protein. The sample lists around 800,000 distinct CDR3 sequences, around 45% occurring once. The CDR3 sequence is 16 residues long. The ends lost 3 bases at V and 6 bases at J; junction bases unmatched: 10. Germline loops: CDR1 MDHEN, CDR2 SYDVKM. This sequence joins TRBV28 and TRBJ1-5, with 8 positions matching TRBD1. Specimen: blood. This receptor was taken from a man aged 80 or over in good health. The CDR3 region is CASSFGAGGLGQPQHF. The CDR3 DNA follows: TGTGCCAGCAGTTTTGGGGCAGGGGGCCTGGGTCAGCCCCAGCATTTT. Full variable domain (missing parts from reference TRBV28 and TRBJ1-5): DVKVTQSSRYLVKRTGEKVFLECVQDMDHENMFWYRQDPGLGLRLIYFSYDVKMKEKGDIPEGYSVSREKKERFSLILESASTNQTSMYLCASSFGAGGLGQPQHFGDGTRLSIL.